The present TCR beta chain was sequenced within a study of cytomegalovirus exposure and HLA in healthy donors. The V gene lost 6 bases and the J gene lost 7 bases, with 15 bases spanning the gap. Germline V CDR1 and CDR2: LNHDA, SQIVND (reference sequence). The CDR3 spans 13 residues. PCR employed 60 Vbeta and 13 Jbeta primers. Sequencing was performed with immunoSEQ multiplex PCR; in TCRdb, only in-frame clones are kept and a portion is missing. The sample yields some 50,000 clones, around 67% seen once. J is TRBJ1-1 and V is TRBV19; perhaps TRBD1 as D (6 bases). This sequence was found in a woman in her fifties or sixties in good health and CMV-seropositive. Sequenced sample: PBMCs. CDR3 loop: CASRVWGGGEAFF. CDR3 sequence (DNA): TGTGCCAGTAGGGTTTGGGGGGGCGGTGAAGCTTTCTTT.